The clone carrying this TCR beta chain was counted at least ten times. From the PCR reads, TCRdb called clonotypes with MiXCR, one entry per CDR3 protein. The table has thousands of distinct CDR3 sequences, approximately 49% seen once. The sample is drawn from a study of CD4 and CD8 cells across lung adenocarcinoma regions. Germline V gene data show CDR1 as MNHNS and CDR2 as SASEGT. The CDR3 totals 11 residues. V lost 5 bases, J lost 2 bases, and 4 bases lay in between. This sequence joins TRBV6-1 and TRBJ2-7; D remains ambiguous. The specimen was CD4+ T cells from the margin of a lung tumor. The receptor's source is a female donor with lung adenocarcinoma. The CD4 and CD8 labels of this study may be unreliable. The CDR3 nucleotides read TGTGCCAGCAGTCAACCCTACGAGCAGTACTTC. Its protein is CASSQPYEQYF.